This note documents a single T cell receptor beta chain sequence. The antigen remains unidentified. The study reverse transcribed the entire isolated RNA, so it sequenced expressed TCRB transcripts. Clones were sequenced by immunoSEQ multiplex PCR, and TCRdb holds only the in-frame ones, with some missing. In the table there are 95,000 to 150,000 clones, 16% of which are singletons. The data are from a study of beta chain features in type 1 diabetes. Overall study context: Across the samples, about 110,000,000 sorted cells were examined in total. General study findings and limits: When Type 1 diabetes patients were examined, their TCRB CDR3s proved moderately but significantly shorter in all four CD4+ subsets.

This CDR3 has 15 residues. Germline CDR1 reads PRHDT; CDR2 reads FYEKMQ (reference sequence). V was clipped by 3 bases and J by 5 bases; unmatched bases: 6. The origin of this receptor is a man between 25 and 39 years old with type 1 diabetes. This chain uses TRBV13 with TRBJ2-5; 10 bases line up with TRBD2. The sequenced sample was central memory CD4+ T cells from blood. CDR3: CASSFLAGAGETQYF. The CDR3 bases are TGTGCCAGCAGCTTCCTAGCGGGGGCTGGGGAGACCCAGTACTTC.